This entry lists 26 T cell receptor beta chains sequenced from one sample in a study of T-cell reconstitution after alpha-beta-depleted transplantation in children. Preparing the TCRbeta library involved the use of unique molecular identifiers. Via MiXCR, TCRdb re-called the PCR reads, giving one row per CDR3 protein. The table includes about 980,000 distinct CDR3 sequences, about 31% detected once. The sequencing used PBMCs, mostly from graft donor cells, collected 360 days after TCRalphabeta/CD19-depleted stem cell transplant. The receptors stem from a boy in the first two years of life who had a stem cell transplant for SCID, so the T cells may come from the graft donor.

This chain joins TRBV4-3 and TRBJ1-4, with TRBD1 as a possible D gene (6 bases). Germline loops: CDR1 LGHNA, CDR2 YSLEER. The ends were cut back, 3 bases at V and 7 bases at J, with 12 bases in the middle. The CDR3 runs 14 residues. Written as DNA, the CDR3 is TGCGCCAGCAGCCACGAGGGGGAGGGTGAAAAACTGTTTTTT. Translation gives CASSHEGEGEKLFF.

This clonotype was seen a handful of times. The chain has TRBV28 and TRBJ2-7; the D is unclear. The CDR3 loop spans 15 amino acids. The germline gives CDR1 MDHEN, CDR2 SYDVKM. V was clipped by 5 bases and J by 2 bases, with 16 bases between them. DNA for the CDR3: TGTGCCAGCAGTATGCGGACGGTCTCCCCCTACGAGCAGTACTTC. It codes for CASSMRTVSPYEQYF.

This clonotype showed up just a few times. In DNA form, the CDR3 reads TGCAGTGCTAGAAAAGGACCAGTGCTCGGCACAGATACGCAGTATTTT. This codes for CSARKGPVLGTDTQYF. The rearrangement uses TRBV20-1 and TRBJ2-3; D not certain. CDR1 and CDR2 (germline): DFQATT, SNEGSKA (reference sequence). This CDR3 is 16 amino acids long. Trimming left V 2 bases short and J 1 base short, with 16 bases between.

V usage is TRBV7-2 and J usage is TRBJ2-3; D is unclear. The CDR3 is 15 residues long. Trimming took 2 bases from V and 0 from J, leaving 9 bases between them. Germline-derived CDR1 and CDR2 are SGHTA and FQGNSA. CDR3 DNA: TGTGCCAGCAGCTTAATTCCCACTAGCACAGATACGCAGTATTTT. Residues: CASSLIPTSTDTQYF.

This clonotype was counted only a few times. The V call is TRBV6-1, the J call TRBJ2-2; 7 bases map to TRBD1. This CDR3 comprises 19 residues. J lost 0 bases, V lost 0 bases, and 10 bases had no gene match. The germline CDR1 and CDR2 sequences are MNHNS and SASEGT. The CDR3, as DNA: TGTGCCAGCAGTGAAGCGTCAAGGGGGCGAATCTCGAACACCGGGGAGCTGTTTTTT. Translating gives CASSEASRGRISNTGELFF.

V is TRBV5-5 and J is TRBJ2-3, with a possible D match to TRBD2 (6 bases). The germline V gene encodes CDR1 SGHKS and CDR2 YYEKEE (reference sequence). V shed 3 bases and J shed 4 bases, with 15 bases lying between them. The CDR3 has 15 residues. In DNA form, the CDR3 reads TGTGCCAGCAGCTCGCGGGGCGGGGTTGCAGATACGCAGTATTTT. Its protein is CASSSRGGVADTQYF.

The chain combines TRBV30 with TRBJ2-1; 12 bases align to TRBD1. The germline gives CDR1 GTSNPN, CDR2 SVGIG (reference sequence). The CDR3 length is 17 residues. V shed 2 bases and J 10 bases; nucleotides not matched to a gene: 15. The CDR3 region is CAWSSGWGDRGRREQFF. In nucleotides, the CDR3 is TGTGCCTGGAGTTCAGGATGGGGGGACAGGGGGCGGCGGGAGCAGTTCTTC. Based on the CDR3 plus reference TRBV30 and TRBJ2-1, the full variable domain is SQTIHQWPATLVQPVGSPLSLECTVEGTSNPNLYWYRQAAGRGLQLLFYSVGIGQISSEVPQNLSASRPQDRQFILSSKKLLLSDSGFYLCAWSSGWGDRGRREQFFGPGTRLTVL.

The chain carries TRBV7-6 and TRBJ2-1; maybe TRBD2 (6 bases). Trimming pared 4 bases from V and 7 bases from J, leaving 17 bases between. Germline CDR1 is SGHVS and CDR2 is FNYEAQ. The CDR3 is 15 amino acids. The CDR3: CASSSGTPWGNEQFF. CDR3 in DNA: TGTGCCAGCAGCTCCGGGACTCCCTGGGGGAATGAGCAGTTCTTC.

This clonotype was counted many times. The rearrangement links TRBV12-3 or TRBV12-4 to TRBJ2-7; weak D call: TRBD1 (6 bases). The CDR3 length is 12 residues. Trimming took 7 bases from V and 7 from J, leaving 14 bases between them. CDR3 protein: CASKLRGGEQYF. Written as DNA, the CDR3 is TGTGCCAGCAAGCTCAGGGGTGGTGAGCAGTACTTC.

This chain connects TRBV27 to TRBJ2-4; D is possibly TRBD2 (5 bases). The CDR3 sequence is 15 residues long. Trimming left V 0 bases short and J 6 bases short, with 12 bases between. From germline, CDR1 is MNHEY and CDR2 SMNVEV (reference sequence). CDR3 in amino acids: CASSLSNRGRNIQYF. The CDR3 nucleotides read TGTGCCAGCAGTTTATCGAATCGGGGAAGAAACATTCAGTACTTC.

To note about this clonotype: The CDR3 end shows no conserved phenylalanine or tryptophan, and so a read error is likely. The CDR3: CASSQGTQQLRNTIYY. In nucleotides, the CDR3 is TGCGCCAGCAGCCAAGGAACCCAGCAGCTTAGAAACACCATATATTAT. The V and J genes are TRBV4-3 and TRBJ1-3; no definite D call. The CDR3 runs 16 residues. The germline V and J ends were trimmed by 1 base and 5 bases, with 15 bases remaining between them. Germline CDR1 LGHNA, CDR2 YSLEER.

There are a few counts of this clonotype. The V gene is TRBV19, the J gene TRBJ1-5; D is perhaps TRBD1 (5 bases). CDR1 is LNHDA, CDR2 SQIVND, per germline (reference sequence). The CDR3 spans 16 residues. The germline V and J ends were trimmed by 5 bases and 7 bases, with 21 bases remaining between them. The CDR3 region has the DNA TGTGCCAGTAGTCTAGGACATTGGGCAATGGACCAGCCCCAGCATTTT. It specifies CASSLGHWAMDQPQHF. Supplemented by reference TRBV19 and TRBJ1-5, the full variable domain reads DGGITQSPKYLFRKEGQNVTLSCEQNLNHDAMYWYRQDPGQGLRLIYYSQIVNDFQKGDIAEGYSVSREKKESFPLTVTSAQKNPTAFYLCASSLGHWAMDQPQHFGDGTRLSIL.

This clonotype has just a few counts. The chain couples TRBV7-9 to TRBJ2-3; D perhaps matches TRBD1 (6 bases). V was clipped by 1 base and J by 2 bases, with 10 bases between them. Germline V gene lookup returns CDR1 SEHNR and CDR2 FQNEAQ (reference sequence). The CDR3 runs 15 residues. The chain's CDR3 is CASSLGQGITDTQYF. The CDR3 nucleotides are TGTGCCAGCAGCTTAGGGCAGGGGATCACAGATACGCAGTATTTT.

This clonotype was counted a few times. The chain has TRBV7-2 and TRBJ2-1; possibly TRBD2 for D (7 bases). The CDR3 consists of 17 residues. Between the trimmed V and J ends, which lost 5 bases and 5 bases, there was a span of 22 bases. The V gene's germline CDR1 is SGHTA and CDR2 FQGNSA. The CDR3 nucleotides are TGTGCCAGCAGCCCGGGTACAGGGAGGGGACCCCACAATGAGCAGTTCTTC. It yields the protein CASSPGTGRGPHNEQFF.

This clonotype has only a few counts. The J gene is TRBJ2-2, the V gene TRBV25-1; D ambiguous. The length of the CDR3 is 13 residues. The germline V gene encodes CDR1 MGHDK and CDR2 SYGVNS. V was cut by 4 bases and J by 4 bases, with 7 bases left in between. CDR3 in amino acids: CASSAILTGELFF. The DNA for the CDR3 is TGTGCCAGCAGTGCTATTCTCACCGGGGAGCTGTTTTTT.

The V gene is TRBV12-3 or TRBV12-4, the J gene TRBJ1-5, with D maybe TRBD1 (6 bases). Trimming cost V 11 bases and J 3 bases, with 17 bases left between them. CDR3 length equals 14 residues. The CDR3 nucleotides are TGTGCCTGTCAGGGGATAGGGACCAATCAGCCCCAGCATTTT. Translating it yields CACQGIGTNQPQHF.

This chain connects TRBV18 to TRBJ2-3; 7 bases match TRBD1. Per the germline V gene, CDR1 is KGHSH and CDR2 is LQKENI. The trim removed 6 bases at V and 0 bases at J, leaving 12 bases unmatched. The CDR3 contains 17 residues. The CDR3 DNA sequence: TGTGCCAGCTCCCAAACCGCCGGGACAGCGAGCACAGATACGCAGTATTTT. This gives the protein CASSQTAGTASTDTQYF.

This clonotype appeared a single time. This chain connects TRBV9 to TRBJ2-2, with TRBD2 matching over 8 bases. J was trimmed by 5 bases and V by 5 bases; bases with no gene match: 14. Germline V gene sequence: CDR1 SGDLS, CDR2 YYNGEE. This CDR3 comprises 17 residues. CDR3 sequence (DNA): TGTGCCAGCAGTGTGGCCCCGGGGGGGGCCAGAACCGGGGAGCTGTTTTTT. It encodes CASSVAPGGARTGELFF. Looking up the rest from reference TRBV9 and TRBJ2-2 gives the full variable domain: DSGVTQTPKHLITATGQRVTLRCSPRSGDLSVYWYQQSLDQGLQFLIQYYNGEERAKGNILERFSAQQFPDLHSELNLSSLELGDSALYFCASSVAPGGARTGELFFGEGSRLTVL.

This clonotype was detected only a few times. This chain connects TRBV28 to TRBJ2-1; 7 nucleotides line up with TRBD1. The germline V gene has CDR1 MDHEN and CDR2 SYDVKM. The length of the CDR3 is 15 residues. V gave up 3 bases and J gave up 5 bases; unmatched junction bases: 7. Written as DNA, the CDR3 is TGTGCCAGCAGTTTGGACCGAGGGGGCCACAATGAGCAGTTCTTC. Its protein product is CASSLDRGGHNEQFF. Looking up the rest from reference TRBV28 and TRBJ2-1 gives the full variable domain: DVKVTQSSRYLVKRTGEKVFLECVQDMDHENMFWYRQDPGLGLRLIYFSYDVKMKEKGDIPEGYSVSREKKERFSLILESASTNQTSMYLCASSLDRGGHNEQFFGPGTRLTVL.

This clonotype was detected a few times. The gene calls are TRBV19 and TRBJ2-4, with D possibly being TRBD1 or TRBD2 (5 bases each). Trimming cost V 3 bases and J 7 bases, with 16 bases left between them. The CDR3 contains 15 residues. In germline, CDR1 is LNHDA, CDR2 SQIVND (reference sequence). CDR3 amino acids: CASSIAGTSRNIQYF. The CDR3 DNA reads TGTGCCAGTAGTATCGCCGGGACCTCTCGGAACATTCAGTACTTC.

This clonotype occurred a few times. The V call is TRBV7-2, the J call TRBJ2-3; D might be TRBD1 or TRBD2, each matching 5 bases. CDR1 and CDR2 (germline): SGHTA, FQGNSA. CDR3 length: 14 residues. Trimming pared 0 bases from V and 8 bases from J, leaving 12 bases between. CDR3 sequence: CASSLAGAPSTQYF. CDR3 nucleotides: TGTGCCAGCAGCTTAGCCGGGGCCCCCTCTACGCAGTATTTT.

The CDR3 DNA is TGTGCCAGCAGCGTAGCGGGACGCAACCCCGAGCAGTACTTC. Translation: CASSVAGRNPEQYF. The gene calls are TRBV9 and TRBJ2-7; perhaps D is TRBD1 or TRBD2 (5 bases each). Germline CDR1 SGDLS, CDR2 YYNGEE. V lost 0 bases and J 6 bases, leaving 13 bases between the germline ends. CDR3 length equals 14 residues.

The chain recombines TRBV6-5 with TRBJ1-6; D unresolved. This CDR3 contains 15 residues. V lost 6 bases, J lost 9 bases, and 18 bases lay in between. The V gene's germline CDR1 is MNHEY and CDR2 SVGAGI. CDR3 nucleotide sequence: TGTGCCAGCAGCACCTCTCCGACATTTACTTCACCCCTCCACTTT. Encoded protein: CASSTSPTFTSPLHF.

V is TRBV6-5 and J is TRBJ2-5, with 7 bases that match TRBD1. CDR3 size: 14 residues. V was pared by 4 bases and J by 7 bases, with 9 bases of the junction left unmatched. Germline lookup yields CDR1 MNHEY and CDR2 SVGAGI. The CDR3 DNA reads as TGTGCCAGCAGTTCGTCACAGGGGTATGCGACCCAGTACTTC. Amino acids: CASSSSQGYATQYF.

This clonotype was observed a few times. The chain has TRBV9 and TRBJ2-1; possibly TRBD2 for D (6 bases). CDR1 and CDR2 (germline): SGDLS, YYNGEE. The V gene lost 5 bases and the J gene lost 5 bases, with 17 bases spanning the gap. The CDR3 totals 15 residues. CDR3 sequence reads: CASSQPGREDNEQFF. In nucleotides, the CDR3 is TGTGCCAGCAGTCAACCGGGCAGGGAGGACAATGAGCAGTTCTTC.

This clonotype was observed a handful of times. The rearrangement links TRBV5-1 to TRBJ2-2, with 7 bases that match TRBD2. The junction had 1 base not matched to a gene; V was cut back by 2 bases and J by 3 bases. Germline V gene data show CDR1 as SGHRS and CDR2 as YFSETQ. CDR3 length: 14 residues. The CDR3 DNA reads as TGCGCCAGCAGCTTACTAGCGCACACCGGGGAGCTGTTTTTT. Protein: CASSLLAHTGELFF. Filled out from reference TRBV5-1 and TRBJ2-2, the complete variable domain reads KAGVTQTPRYLIKTRGQQVTLSCSPISGHRSVSWYQQTPGQGLQFLFEYFSETQRNKGNFPGRFSGRQFSNSRSEMNVSTLELGDSALYLCASSLLAHTGELFFGEGSRLTVL.